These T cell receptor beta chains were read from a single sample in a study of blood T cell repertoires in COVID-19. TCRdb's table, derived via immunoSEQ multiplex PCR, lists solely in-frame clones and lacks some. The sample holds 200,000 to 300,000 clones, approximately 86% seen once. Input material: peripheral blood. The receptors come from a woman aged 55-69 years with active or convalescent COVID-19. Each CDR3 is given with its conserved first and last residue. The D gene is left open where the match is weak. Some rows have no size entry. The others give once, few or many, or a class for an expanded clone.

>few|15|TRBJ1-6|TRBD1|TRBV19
CASRPQGAVDSPLHF
TGTGCCAGTAGACCCCAGGGGGCGGTGGATTCACCCCTCCACTTT
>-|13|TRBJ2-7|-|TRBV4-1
CASSEGSIYEQYF
TGCGCCAGCAGCGAAGGTAGCATATACGAGCAGTACTTC
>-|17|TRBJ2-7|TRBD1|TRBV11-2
CASSYSRGTGAGYEQYF
TGTGCCAGCAGCTATTCCAGGGGGACAGGGGCGGGGTACGAGCAGTACTTC
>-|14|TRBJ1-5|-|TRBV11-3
CASSSARLRQPQHF
TGTGCCAGCAGCTCCGCCCGGTTGAGGCAGCCCCAGCATTTT
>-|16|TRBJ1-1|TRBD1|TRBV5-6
CASSFRQGAMNTEAFF
TGTGCCAGCAGCTTTAGGCAGGGGGCAATGAACACTGAAGCTTTCTTT
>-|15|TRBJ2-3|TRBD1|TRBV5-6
CASSWGQGGTDTQYF
TGTGCCAGCAGCTGGGGACAGGGTGGCACAGATACGCAGTATTTT
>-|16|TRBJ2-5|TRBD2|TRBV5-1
CASSFRTSGSQETQYF
TGCGCCAGCAGCTTTCGGACTAGCGGGAGCCAAGAGACCCAGTACTTC
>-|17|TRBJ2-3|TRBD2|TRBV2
CASSEGLAGRSTDTQYF
TGTGCCAGCAGTGAAGGGCTAGCGGGCAGGAGCACAGATACGCAGTATTTT
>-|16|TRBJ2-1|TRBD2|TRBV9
CASSVVGAGGDNEQFF
TGTGCCAGCAGCGTAGTAGGGGCGGGGGGTGATAATGAGCAGTTCTTC
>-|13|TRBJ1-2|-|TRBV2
CASWTANNYGYTF
TGTGCCAGCTGGACAGCCAATAACTATGGCTACACCTTC
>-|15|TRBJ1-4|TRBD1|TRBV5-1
CASSPQTGRDEKLFF
TGCGCCAGCAGCCCACAGACAGGGAGAGATGAAAAACTGTTTTTT
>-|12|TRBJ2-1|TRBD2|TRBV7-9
CASSPLAGEAFF
TGTGCCAGCAGCCCCCTAGCGGGAGAGGCGTTCTTC
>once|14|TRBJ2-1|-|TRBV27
CASRIVGGPGEQFF
TGTGCCAGCAGAATCGTCGGGGGGCCCGGTGAGCAGTTCTTC
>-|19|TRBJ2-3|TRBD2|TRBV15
CATSRVDRAVAGDTDTQYF
TGTGCCACCAGCAGAGTGGACCGGGCGGTAGCGGGTGACACAGATACGCAGTATTTT
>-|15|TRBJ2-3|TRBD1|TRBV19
CASSTSGQSTDTQYF
TGTGCCAGTAGTACGTCGGGACAGAGCACAGATACGCAGTATTTT
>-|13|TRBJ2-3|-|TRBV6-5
CASRPSGTDTQYF
TGTGCCAGCAGACCTAGCGGCACAGATACGCAGTATTTT
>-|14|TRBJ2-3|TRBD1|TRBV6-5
CASRDRVSPDTQYF
TGTGCCAGCAGGGACAGGGTTTCCCCAGATACGCAGTATTTT
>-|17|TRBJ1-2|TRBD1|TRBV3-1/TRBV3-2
CASSQLSGTGGLGGYTF
TGTGCCAGCAGCCAATTATCCGGGACAGGGGGTTTAGGTGGCTACACCTTC
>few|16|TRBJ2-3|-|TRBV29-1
CSVGSPSGGITDTQYF
TGCAGCGTTGGGAGCCCCTCCGGCGGGATCACAGATACGCAGTATTTT
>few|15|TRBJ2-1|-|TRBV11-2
CASSFNPSSYNEQFF
TGTGCCAGCAGCTTTAATCCCAGCTCCTACAATGAGCAGTTCTTC
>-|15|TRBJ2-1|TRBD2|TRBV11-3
CASTSGLAGGNEQFF
TGTGCCAGCACCTCGGGACTAGCGGGGGGTAATGAGCAGTTCTTC
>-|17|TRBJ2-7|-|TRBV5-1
CASSLGGERSYTYEQYF
TGCGCCAGCAGCTTGGGCGGAGAGAGGAGTTACACCTACGAGCAGTACTTC
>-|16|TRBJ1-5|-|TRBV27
CANSSIPARYNQPQHF
TGTGCCAACAGTTCTATCCCAGCTAGGTACAATCAGCCCCAGCATTTT
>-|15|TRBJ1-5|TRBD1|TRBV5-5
CASSRTGGYNQPQHF
TGTGCCAGCAGCCGGACAGGGGGTTACAATCAGCCCCAGCATTTT
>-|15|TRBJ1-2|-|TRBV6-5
CASSYSGATDYGYTF
TGTGCCAGCAGTTACTCTGGCGCGACAGATTATGGCTACACCTTC
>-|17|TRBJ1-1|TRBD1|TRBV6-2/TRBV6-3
CASSYSGLGTGRTEAFF
TGTGCCAGCAGTTACTCGGGGCTTGGGACAGGGAGGACTGAAGCTTTCTTT
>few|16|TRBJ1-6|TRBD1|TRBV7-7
CASSLAHGTGNSPLHF
TGTGCTAGCAGCTTAGCGCACGGGACAGGGAATTCACCCCTCCACTTT
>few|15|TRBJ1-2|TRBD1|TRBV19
CASSPGTGPIHGYTF
TGTGCCAGTAGTCCCGGGACAGGGCCTATCCATGGCTACACCTTC
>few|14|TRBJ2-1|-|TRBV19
CASSIDLRSHEQFF
TGTGCCAGTAGTATAGATCTCCGTAGCCATGAGCAGTTCTTC
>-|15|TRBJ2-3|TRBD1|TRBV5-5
CASSLGQGNTDTQYF
TGTGCCAGCAGCCTCGGACAGGGCAACACAGATACGCAGTATTTT
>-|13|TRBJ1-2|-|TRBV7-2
CASSLLTYYGYTF
TGTGCCAGCAGCTTACTTACTTACTATGGCTACACCTTC
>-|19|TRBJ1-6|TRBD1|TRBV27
CASRPRRGTGSSYNSPLHF
TGTGCCAGCAGGCCCCGACGGGGGACAGGCAGCTCCTATAATTCACCCCTCCACTTT
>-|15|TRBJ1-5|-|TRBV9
CASSASWGGNQPQHF
TGTGCCAGCAGCGCATCGTGGGGGGGCAATCAGCCCCAGCATTTT
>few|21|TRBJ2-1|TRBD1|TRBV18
CASSRGIPGQGTPSSYNEQFF
TGTGCCAGCTCACGGGGGATACCGGGACAGGGCACCCCGAGCTCCTACAATGAGCAGTTCTTC
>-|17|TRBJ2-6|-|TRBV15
CATSRDRGISGANVLTF
TGTGCCACCAGCAGAGACAGGGGTATCTCTGGGGCCAACGTCCTGACTTTC